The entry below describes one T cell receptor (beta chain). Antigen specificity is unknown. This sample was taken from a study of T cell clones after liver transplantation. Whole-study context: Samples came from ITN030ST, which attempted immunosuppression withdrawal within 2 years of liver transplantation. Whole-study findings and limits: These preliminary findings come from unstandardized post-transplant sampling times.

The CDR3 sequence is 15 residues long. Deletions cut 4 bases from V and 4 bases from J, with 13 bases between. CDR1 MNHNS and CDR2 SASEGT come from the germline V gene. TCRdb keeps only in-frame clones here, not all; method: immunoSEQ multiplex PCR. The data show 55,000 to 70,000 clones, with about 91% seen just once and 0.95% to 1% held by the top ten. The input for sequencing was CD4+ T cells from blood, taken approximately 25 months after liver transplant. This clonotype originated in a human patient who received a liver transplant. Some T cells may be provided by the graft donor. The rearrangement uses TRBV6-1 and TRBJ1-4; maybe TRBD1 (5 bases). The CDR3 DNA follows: TGTGCCAGCAGTGCCCTCTTTGGGGGTAATGAAAAACTGTTTTTT. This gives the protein CASSALFGGNEKLFF.